Listed here is a single TCR beta chain. Its specificity is unknown. Deep-level settings were used for running the assay. Sequencing was performed with immunoSEQ multiplex PCR; in TCRdb, only in-frame clones are kept and a portion is missing. The sample contains about 2.4 million clones, 90% to 95% of which appear only once. Caucasian adults living in Nashville, Tennessee, provided all samples. CDR3 length equals 18 residues. V lost 5 bases and J lost 4; bases outside the gene matches: 14. Germline-derived CDR1 and CDR2 are MDHEN and SYDVKM. This record comes from a study of shared clonotypes between healthy human individuals. Study results and caveats: The naive CD4 repertoires of a handful of donors were compared, and approximately 5% of clonotypes were shared. Researchers sampled blood only, noting tissue repertoires likely differ.

V and J are TRBV28 and TRBJ2-2; 9 bases align to TRBD2. The sample was naive CD4+ T cells from PBMCs. The subset: CD45RA+ positively selected. The origin of this receptor is a young man in good health. Some clones in this sample may be carry-over from other donors' samples. The CDR3 sequence: CASSQGVWGAGGTGELFF. The DNA for the CDR3 is TGTGCCAGCAGTCAAGGCGTATGGGGAGCGGGAGGCACCGGGGAGCTGTTTTTT.